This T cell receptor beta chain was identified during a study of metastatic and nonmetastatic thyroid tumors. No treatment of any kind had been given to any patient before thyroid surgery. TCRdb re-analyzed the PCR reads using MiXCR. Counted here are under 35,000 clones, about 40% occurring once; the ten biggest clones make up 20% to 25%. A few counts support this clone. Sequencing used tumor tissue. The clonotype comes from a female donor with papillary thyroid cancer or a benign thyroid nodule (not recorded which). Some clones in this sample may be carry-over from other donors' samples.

The CDR3 loop reads CSAATGKVYEQYF. The DNA of the CDR3 is TGCAGTGCCGCTACAGGGAAGGTCTACGAGCAGTACTTC. The V gene is TRBV20-1, the J gene TRBJ2-7; perhaps TRBD1 as D (6 bases). CDR1 and CDR2 (germline): DFQATT, SNEGSKA (reference sequence). CDR3 length: 13 residues. V was cut by 6 bases and J by 3 bases, with 15 bases left in between.